This TCR beta chain emerged from a study of cytomegalovirus exposure and HLA in healthy donors (dated by TCRdb to about 2017). Broadly, across the study: In an earlier analysis of some 550 of the donors, about 270 Gb of sequence data and 90 million to 130 million unique TCR beta sequences from 180 million or so T cells were reported. Donor age, sex, ethnicity and CMV serostatus were compiled together with the repertoire data. Because of strong linkage in the cohort, 4 to 6 DR-DQ haplotypes were treated as single units for association and clustering. Of the approximately 400 genotyped donors, 75% to 85% were placed in the genetic ancestry cluster associated with self-reported Caucasian donors. In the later analysis, no new phenotypic data were used to find candidate immune exposures; instead, reliance was placed on TCR beta sequences and their occurrence across donors. The aim of the study was to test whether cataloging public T cell receptors could identify signatures of past pathogen exposure. The number of donors typed differed by locus, with about 629-630 for A, B, C, DRB1 and DQB1, over 500 for DQA1, 600 to 610 for DPA1, and under 490 for DPB1. Every repertoire in the discovery cohort had been generated on one and the same sequencing platform. Using immunosequencing, the study profiled T cell repertoires from 500 to 800 subjects and related those repertoires to cytomegalovirus serostatus. An earlier analysis of around 580 of the donors used high-throughput TCR beta sequencing to judge whether each TCR beta V gene segment behaved as functional or pseudogenic. The study combined high-throughput TCR immunosequencing, statistical association of individual TCRs with disease status, and machine learning to predict cytomegalovirus infection status. Roughly 300 gigabases of sequencing data and approximately 85 million unique TCR sequences were included in an early release covering around 600 HLA-typed donors. In a later genetic analysis, genome-wide SNP genotypes for about three fifths of the roughly 670 donors were used, and that subset was treated as a discovery cohort. HLA typing covered class I and class II loci at four-digit resolution. Across 398 genotyped donors of the cohort, an average of 235,054 unique TCR beta nucleotide sequences per donor were sequenced, and about a sixth of those sequences were non-productive. A later analysis re-examined previously published TCR beta repertoires from just over 650 donors and added high-resolution HLA genotyping to investigate patterns of TCR occurrence. Along with the roughly 670-subject first cohort, a separate validation cohort of 120 different subjects was used. Overall study outcomes, separate from this receptor: Assigning TCR associations to individual alleles was difficult when HLA alleles, especially DR and DQ, strongly co-occurred. Correlated functional status among segregating V segments might reflect linkage disequilibrium, but an unknown experimental factor could not be ruled out. A total of 150 to 200 TCR beta chains were listed by the study as associated with cytomegalovirus. A cluster of highly shared sequence variants was judged likely to represent a technical artifact of the sequencing pipeline. A later genetic analysis associated a missense DCLRE1C variant with V-gene and J-gene trimming of TCR beta chains, and an independent cohort replicated the association. Because some donors lacked HLA typing at each locus, the association tests relied only on the typed subset. A further reported finding was that TCR beta sequences accurately predicted the HLA-A and HLA-B alleles for most subjects in the first cohort. The presence/absence analyses assumed that sequencing depth was roughly uniform across donors, and that assumption may not be true. Immune exposure information for the cohort was limited to CMV serostatus. A later analysis found that HLA-associated TCR beta chains were more clonally expanded and had lower generation probabilities than equally common non-associated chains. A later analysis associated some 17,000 TCR beta sequences with specific HLA alleles at a false discovery rate of 0.05. The classifier was reported to diagnose cytomegalovirus status with high specificity and sensitivity in both the original and validation cohorts. Several of the top co-occurrence clusters appeared to be linked to parvovirus B19, influenza, CMV and Epstein-Barr virus, according to a later analysis. In a later analysis, TCR association rates were found to vary across HLA loci, with the most associated TCRs seen for DRB1 alleles and the fewest for HLA-C alleles. Because counts were too low, around 18 rarely observed V segments, including chromosome 9 orphons, were left out of the earlier analysis of about 500 of the donors. The authors suggested that the approach could potentially be extended to other disease states and immunological phenotypes. In an earlier analysis of a few hundred of the donors, most TCR beta V segments were observed in productive rearrangements about 90% or about 30% of the time, broadly matching IMGT annotations. A few of the identified cytomegalovirus-associated TCR beta chains were confirmed in vitro to be specific for cytomegalovirus antigens. Only TCR beta chains were sequenced in this cohort, and the absence of alpha or paired-chain data limited detectable features. In a later analysis, most CMV-associated TCR beta chains were found to appear HLA-restricted, with HLA associations seemingly driven largely by CMV exposure. According to a later genetic analysis, donors in an Asian-associated ancestry cluster had fewer N-insertions in productive TCRs than the approximately 710-donor mean. Most TCR sequences were seen in very few donors, while some public TCRs were found in many individuals.

The library was generated by the immunoSEQ multiplex PCR assay. A mixture of 60 forward primers for TCR Vbeta segments and 13 reverse primers for TCR Jbeta segments was used in the multiplex PCR. The CDR3 region of rearranged TCR beta genes was amplified from genomic DNA with a multiplex PCR assay. On the Illumina HiSeq System, the amplified TCR beta libraries were sequenced as 87-base-pair reads. The authors' pipeline ran thus. In a later analysis, about 80 million unique TCR beta chains were counted across the roughly 670 repertoires, and approximately 9.9 million of these chains were shared by at least two donors. Raw reads were error-corrected and collapsed into unique sequences by a nearest-neighbor algorithm in which closely related sequences were merged to remove PCR and sequencing errors. To assign V, D and J gene segments, CDR3 sequences were aligned to IMGT reference sequences. For a sequence to be retained, a match of at least six nucleotides was required to both a V gene segment and a J gene segment. Rearrangements were called productive when the CDR3 lacked stop codons and stayed in frame with V and J; all others were non-productive. CDR3 was defined by IMGT convention, running from the second conserved V-encoded cysteine to the conserved J-encoded phenylalanine. In an earlier analysis of around 600 of the donors, sequences lacking an unambiguous match to a single V gene segment were excluded. In an earlier analysis of a few hundred of the donors, V segments were called functional above 56.7% productive rearrangements and were called segregating when the between-donor standard deviation exceeded 5%. A statistical classification framework was developed to diagnose cytomegalovirus status using the catalog of TCR beta chain sequences. A later analysis assigned V and J genes by comparing TCR nucleotide sequences with IMGT/GENE-DB human TR gene sequences. A later analysis assigned CDR3 sequences and most-parsimonious VDJ recombination scenarios with the TCRdist pipeline. A later analysis defined each TCR beta chain by its CDR3 amino acid sequence plus V-gene family, and excluded reads lacking a unique V-gene family. As a way to deal with suspected cross-contamination and a sequencing artifact, a later analysis dropped approximately 570 nucleotide sequences that were highly shared and had low generation probability. In a later analysis, a clonal expansion index for each public chain was calculated from normalized within-repertoire ranks of inferred template counts. Generation probabilities in a later analysis came from a VDJ recombination model fitted to out-of-frame rearrangements, and those results were checked against IGoR. A later analysis scored TCR-TCR, TCR-HLA and TCR-CMV co-occurrence with hypergeometric tests, applying a repertoire-size bias correction to TCR pairs. To estimate false discovery rates, a later analysis permuted the HLA or CMV assignments 20 times. In a later analysis, co-occurring TCRs were grouped with DBSCAN, and TCRdist sequence similarity was added when clustering was performed within HLA-allele-positive subsets. Repertoires with fewer than 30,000 or more than 120,000 public chains, plus five repertoires with anomalous nucleotide sharing, were excluded from co-occurrence clustering. TCRdb took over this immuneACCESS table, retaining in-frame rearrangements with V and J assigned. Such tables are incomplete; in checked studies, under half of the missing clones stem from an unresolved V gene, and the remainder is unexplained. V and J calls and clone size are copied from that table; D and trimming were computed from the DNA. The sample table contains under 150,000 clones; only one count was recorded for approximately 78% of them. About 6.8% of the sample rests with the top ten.

Worth noting for this clone: The antigen this receptor binds is unknown. No qualities accompany the bases; no much larger clone lies one base away.

In total, fewer than 750 healthy bone marrow donors made up the cohort. At the time of sampling, every cohort member was nominally healthy, though immune exposures that went unrecorded were likely present. The donor tested CMV seropositive, placing the donor among the 290 or so seropositive members of the cohort. A peripheral blood sample was collected from each donor, and TCR beta sequencing was performed on peripheral blood mononuclear cells. Genomic DNA was extracted from the blood cell samples with the Qiagen DNeasy Blood Extraction Kit. Specimen: PBMCs. The TCR originated in a middle-aged woman in good health and CMV-seropositive.

The DNA sequence reads TGCGCCAGCAGCACCGGGACTAGCGGGGCCCCCTTCACAGATACGCAGTATTTT. It translates as CASSTGTSGAPFTDTQYF. Recombination joined TRBV5-1 with TRBJ2-3, with 13 bases aligning to TRBD2. The CDR1 and CDR2 encoded by the germline V gene are SGHRS and YFSETQ. The CDR3 covers 18 residues, taking in both the cysteine and the phenylalanine. Of the read, only the CDR3 DNA is kept; its 54 bases are in frame from base 1. At the junction V is shortened by 4 bases and J by 2 bases; bases outside the gene matches: 10.